This TCR beta chain is drawn from a study of T cell repertoires in cytomegalovirus infection. Study overall: Indications of both CMV infection and matching HLA type were provided by public TCR beta signatures. Study-level results: Dominating the ex vivo response were HLA-C-restricted CMV-specific TCR beta clonotypes.

This clonotype showed up many times. As yet, its antigen is unknown. TCRdb passed the reads through MiXCR, listing each CDR3 protein once. This table holds approximately 630,000 distinct CDR3 sequences, approximately 25% found once. This receptor was obtained from a human donor in good health (CMV status not recorded). Some clones in this sample may be carry-over from other donors' samples. The sequenced material came from CD8+ T cells from PBMCs.

Written as DNA, the CDR3 is TGTGCCAGCAGTCAACCCTATAATGTCGGGGGGGAGACCCAGTACTTC. Translating it yields CASSQPYNVGGETQYF. The rearrangement links TRBV28 to TRBJ2-5; 7 nucleotides agree with TRBD2. J lost 5 bases, V lost 5 bases, and 14 bases had no gene match. Germline lookup yields CDR1 MDHEN and CDR2 SYDVKM. The CDR3 contains 16 residues.